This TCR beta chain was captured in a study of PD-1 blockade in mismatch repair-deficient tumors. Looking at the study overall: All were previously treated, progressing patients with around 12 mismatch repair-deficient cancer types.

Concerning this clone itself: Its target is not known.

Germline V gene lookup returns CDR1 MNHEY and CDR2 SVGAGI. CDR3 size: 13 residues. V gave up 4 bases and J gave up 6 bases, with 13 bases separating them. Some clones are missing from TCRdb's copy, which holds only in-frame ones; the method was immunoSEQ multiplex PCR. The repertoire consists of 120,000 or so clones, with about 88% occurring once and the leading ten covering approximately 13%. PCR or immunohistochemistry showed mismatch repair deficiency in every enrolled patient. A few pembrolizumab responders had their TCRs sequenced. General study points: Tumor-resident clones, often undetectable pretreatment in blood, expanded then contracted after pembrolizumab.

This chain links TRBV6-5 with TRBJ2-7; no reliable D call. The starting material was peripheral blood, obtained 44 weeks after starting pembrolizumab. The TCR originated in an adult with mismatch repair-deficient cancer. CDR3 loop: CASSSSWALEQYF. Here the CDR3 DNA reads TGTGCCAGCAGTTCCTCCTGGGCCCTCGAGCAGTACTTC.